This T cell receptor beta chain was recorded in a study of Ad26.COV2.S vaccination and SARS-CoV-2 variants. Overall study: As a participant in COV1001, the donor was in the Ad26.COV2.S trial arm. Participants got Ad26.COV2.S intramuscularly, once or twice 56 days apart.

The CDR3 totals 13 residues. CDR1 is MNHEY and CDR2 is SVGEGT in the germline V gene. With 6 bases removed from V and 2 bases from J, the gap between germline ends came to 11 bases. TCRdb's table, derived via immunoSEQ multiplex PCR, lists solely in-frame clones and lacks some. The data hold fewer than 400,000 clones, with about 86% observed a single time. Indicated treatment: over 15 received Ad26.COV2.S at low or high dose, single or two shots; 5 received placebo; per-sample allocation not given. Vaccine and placebo recipients were sampled on day 63 after the first injection. Cohort 1b enrolled adults aged 18-55 years in Boston.

This material consisted of peripheral blood, taken in a trial of Ad26.COV2.S vaccine versus placebo. The chain is built from TRBV6-2 or TRBV6-3 and TRBJ2-7, with a possible D match to TRBD2 (6 bases). The TCR was taken from a person aged 18-60 years who received the Ad26.COV2.S COVID-19 vaccine or a placebo. The CDR3 reads CASSRSSAYEQYF. Here the CDR3 DNA reads TGTGCCAGCAGCAGATCTAGCGCCTACGAGCAGTACTTC.